Included here is one TCR beta chain sequence, with context. Its antigen remains unidentified. A read error may account for a junction end that differs from germline. These data come from a study of cytomegalovirus exposure and HLA in healthy donors. Researchers ran the PCR with 60 Vbeta and 13 Jbeta primers. Data came from immunoSEQ multiplex PCR; TCRdb stores just in-frame clones and leaves some out. The repertoire includes 110,000 to 150,000 clones, approximately 80% of them detected once, and 3.5% to 5.5% sits in the top ten. The CDR3 has 16 residues. Germline values: CDR1 SEHNR, CDR2 FQNEAQ (reference sequence). Study results and caveats: A missense DCLRE1C variant was associated with V- and J-gene trimming of TCR beta chains in a later analysis, and an independent cohort replicated the association. In vitro testing confirmed three CMV-associated chains as specific for CMV antigens. A list of roughly 160 TCR beta chains associated with cytomegalovirus was given. A later examination showed that TCR association rates differed by HLA locus, with DRB1 most and HLA-C fewest.

The clonotype comes from a woman between 40 and 55 years old in good health and CMV-seropositive. Sample: PBMCs. The rearrangement joins TRBV7-9 to TRBJ2-2; 9 positions match TRBD2. CDR3 in DNA: TGTTCCAGCAGCTACTATAGCGGGAGGAACACCGGGGAGCTGTTTTTT. It is translated as CSSSYYSGRNTGELFF.